This entry describes one T cell receptor beta chain. Its antigen remains undetermined. Per-base qualities were not stored, and no clone one base away is much larger. The library was built by means of PCR. These reads were obtained on an Illumina HiSeq 2500. To normalize quantification of the TCRbeta repertoire, the TCR libraries were built with molecular barcoding that relied on unique molecular identifiers. TCRdb reran the public reads through fastp at Q25 and MiXCR, keeping productive beta chains. Records with the same CDR3 protein are collapsed into one entry carrying the most frequent genes and DNA. This sample comprises about 8,700 distinct CDR3 sequences, 14% of them detected only once. The ten largest clones capture 50% to 60% of the sample. This sample was taken from a study of T-cell reconstitution after alpha-beta-depleted transplantation in children (dated by TCRdb to about 2016). Some background on the complete study: Using TCR repertoire profiling, the study quantitatively followed how T-cell immune reconstitution unfolded in children after TCRalphabeta/CD19-depleted allogeneic hematopoietic cell transplantation.

What the work shows at the level of the full study, not this receptor alone: In some patients, the high TCRbeta diversity seen at day 60 was put down to recipient T cells and intrathymic progenitors that had survived conditioning. The apparently early recovery of alphabetaT-cell counts about two months after transplant reportedly depended on only several hundred rapidly expanded clones that came from non-depleted graft cells. Over subsequent months, a decline in hyperexpanded clone frequencies was noted, and after one year, T-cell counts and TCRbeta diversity were mostly ascribed to newly produced T cells.

Explained via the paper, the time point label denotes: day 60 (about 2 months) after transplantation. The sample's treatment or condition label, decoded: allogeneic hematopoietic cell transplantation with graft depleted of TCRalphabeta T cells and CD19 B cells. The children who served as transplant recipients had been given grafts of TCRalphabeta/CD19-depleted allogeneic hematopoietic cells. The receptor comes from a male patient younger than 18 who had a stem cell transplant for acute lymphoblastic leukemia, so the T cells may come from the graft donor. Sequenced material: PBMCs, mostly from graft donor cells, taken 60 days after TCRalphabeta/CD19-depleted stem cell transplant.

The CDR3 is CASSAPTSGGPNNEQFF. The DNA is as follows: TGTGCCAGCAGCGCCCCGACTAGCGGGGGCCCTAACAATGAGCAGTTCTTC. The rearrangement combines TRBV9 with TRBJ2-1, and TRBD2 matches 12 of the central bases. Trimming leaves V shorter by 3 bases and J shorter by 5 bases, with the junction holding 9 bases beyond the gene matches. The CDR3 holds 17 amino acids from the cysteine to the phenylalanine. Only the CDR3 region is kept as DNA, spanning 51 bases read in frame from base 1. As encoded in the germline V gene, CDR1 is SGDLS while CDR2 is YYNGEE.